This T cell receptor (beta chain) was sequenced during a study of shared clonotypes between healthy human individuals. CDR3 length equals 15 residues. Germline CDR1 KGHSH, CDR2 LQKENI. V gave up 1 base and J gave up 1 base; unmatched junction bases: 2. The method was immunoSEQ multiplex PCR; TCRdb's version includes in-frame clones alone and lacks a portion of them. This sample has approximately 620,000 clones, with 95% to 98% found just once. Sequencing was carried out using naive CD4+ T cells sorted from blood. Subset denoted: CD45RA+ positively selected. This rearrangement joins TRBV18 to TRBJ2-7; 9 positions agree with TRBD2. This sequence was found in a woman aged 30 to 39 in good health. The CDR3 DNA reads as TGTGCCAGCTCACCACTTCTAGCGGGGTCCTACGAGCAGTACTTC. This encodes CASSPLLAGSYEQYF.